The T cell receptor (beta chain) under discussion was sequenced for a study of shared clonotypes between healthy human individuals. Study-wide points: Researchers sampled only blood; tissue repertoires likely differ. Generation of non-shared clonotypes was less probable than generation of clonotypes shared by all four donors.

As for this clone: Its target is unknown.

This CDR3 comprises 17 residues. The V segment lost 2 bases and the J segment 7 bases; nucleotides outside the gene matches: 10. The germline V gene encodes CDR1 SGHTA and CDR2 FQGNSA. An approximately 220 ng quantity of DNA, 25,000 to 35,000 T cell genomes, went into the sorted-subset replicate PCRs. The table came from immunoSEQ multiplex PCR; TCRdb's copy has only in-frame clones and leaves some out. Of millions of clones in the sample, roughly 91% were seen once. Naive CD8 cells comprised CD45RO-negative, CCR7-positively selected cells, excluding terminally differentiated effector memory CD45RA+ cells.

The specimen sequenced was naive CD8+ T cells from PBMCs. This sequence originates from a man aged 18-30 years in good health. Some clones in this sample may be carry-over from other donors' samples. The chain has TRBV7-2 and TRBJ2-7; the match to TRBD2 covers 14 bases. In DNA form, the CDR3 reads TGTGCCAGCAGCTTAAATTCTCTGGGGACTAGCGGGAGAGAGCAGTACTTC. Its translation: CASSLNSLGTSGREQYF.